The T cell receptor (beta chain) under discussion was sequenced for a study of blood T cell repertoires in COVID-19. About the research overall: Sites in the United States, Italy and Spain provided acute and convalescent COVID-19 samples. From T cells, B-cell-depleted T cells, or PBMCs came the material, which was cDNA or gDNA.

The V gene end was trimmed by 7 bases and the J gene end by 4 bases; junction bases not matched to a gene: 5. The germline CDR1 and CDR2 sequences are SGHTA and FQGNSA. The CDR3 runs 15 residues. Per the original data handling: For nucleated cells, counts were estimated from reference gene primer amplification. This table comes from immunoSEQ multiplex PCR, and its TCRdb copy is limited to in-frame clones, with some not included. V and J calls and clone size are given by that table; D and trimming were obtained from the DNA. Of 250,000 to 300,000 clones in the sample, approximately 87% were seen once.

The sample taken for sequencing was peripheral blood. J is TRBJ2-2 and V is TRBV7-2; 11 bases map to TRBD2. This clonotype was obtained from a man aged 55-75 years who had recovered from COVID-19. Written as DNA, the CDR3 is TGTGCCAGCAACCCTACTAGCGGGAGCACCGGGGAGCTGTTTTTT. Its protein product is CASNPTSGSTGELFF.